The 5 T cell receptor beta chains given below trace back to one sample, sequenced in a study of cytomegalovirus exposure and HLA in healthy donors. Assay: immunoSEQ multiplex PCR; the TCRdb copy retains only in-frame clones and omits some. The table records a few hundred thousand clones, around 90% of them present only once. Sequences were obtained from PBMCs. The source is a man aged 25-40 years in good health and CMV-seronegative.

This chain uses TRBV6-1 with TRBJ1-1; D call uncertain. Deletions cut 6 bases from V and 6 bases from J, with 17 bases between. The CDR3 sequence is 14 residues long. CDR1 and CDR2 (germline): MNHNS, SASEGT. As DNA, the CDR3 is TGTGCCAGCAGGGCGGGTGGGAGGTACTCTGAAGCTTTCTTT. Its translation: CASRAGGRYSEAFF.

As regards this clone: Distinct nucleotide sequences in the sample also encode this CDR3. The CDR3 nucleotides read TGTGCCAGTAGTATCCGGGGAAATCCTAATGAAAAACTGTTTTTT. Translating it yields CASSIRGNPNEKLFF. The chain carries TRBV19 and TRBJ1-4; D gene unclear. The V and J ends lost 3 bases and 3 bases respectively, with 11 bases between them. CDR1 LNHDA and CDR2 SQIVND come from the germline V gene (reference sequence). This CDR3 region has 15 residues.

V gene TRBV4-3 combines with J gene TRBJ2-1; D is undetermined. Between the trimmed V and J ends, which lost 2 bases and 1 base, there was a span of 18 bases. The CDR3 is 18 amino acids. The V gene's germline CDR1 is LGHNA and CDR2 YSLEER. CDR3 bases: TGCGCCAGCAGCCAAACCACGAACCTCCGGTCGTCCTACAATGAGCAGTTCTTC. As protein: CASSQTTNLRSSYNEQFF.

As DNA, the CDR3 is TGTGCCACCACCACCTCGGGGCAAGAGACCCAGTACTTC. Translating gives CATTTSGQETQYF. The chain employs TRBV15 and TRBJ2-5, with D possibly matching TRBD2 (5 bases). This CDR3 contains 13 residues. V was cut by 7 bases and J by 2 bases, with 11 bases left in between. Germline CDR1 LNHNV, CDR2 YYDKDF (reference sequence).

The chain carries TRBV11-3 and TRBJ2-7; tentatively, D is TRBD1 (6 bases). CDR3 length: 15 residues. V was cut by 0 bases and J by 1 base, with 10 bases left in between. Germline CDR1 SGHNT, CDR2 YENEEA. The CDR3 loop reads CASSLEGHSSYEQYF. In DNA, the CDR3 is TGTGCCAGCAGCTTAGAGGGACATTCTTCCTACGAGCAGTACTTC.